The text below deals with one T cell receptor beta chain. Its cognate antigen has yet to be identified. Per-nucleotide qualities are absent, and no much larger clonotype sits a single base away. The data stem from a study of blood T cell repertoires in COVID-19 (dated by TCRdb to the early 2020s). The study in broad terms: Collaborator samples came from the United States, Italy and Spain and covered acute and convalescent phases of COVID-19. Samples were obtained from the ongoing ImmuneRACE study (first 160 participants) and from roughly 1,300 subjects provided by 6 global collaborators. The material from the prospective study consisted of cDNA or gDNA derived from T cells, B-cell-depleted T cells, or PBMCs. Subjects who had been exposed to COVID-19, were actively infected with it, or had recovered from it provided the deeply sampled blood TCRbeta repertoires that made up the dataset. The repertoires were released in a freely available public database meant as a resource for research on the immune response to SARS-CoV-2. Where HLA class I and class II types were available, the types were taken from metadata supplied by the sample provider, not from assay-based typing. Nearly every sample came with metadata listing a de-identified subject ID, COVID-19 status, age in years and sex. The investigation overall reported the following: Clinical and demographic metadata were provided uncurated, with the amount varying by source and participant.

TCRbeta CDR3 regions were amplified from genomic DNA using the immunoSEQ Assay, a bias-controlled multiplex PCR. Per the original workflow: The number of nucleated cells in each sample was estimated from the amplification of reference gene primers within the assay. To quantify the absolute abundance of each unique TCRbeta CDR3 rearrangement, sequence reads were collapsed and filtered. For each sample, productive Simpson clonality was calculated as the square root of Simpson's diversity index across productive rearrangements. TCRdb obtained this table from immuneACCESS and retained in-frame rearrangements with V and J assigned. These tables miss some clones; where compared with another copy, unresolved V genes account for less than half of the shortfall, and the remainder is unexplained. V and J calls and clone size are given by that table; D and trimming were obtained from the DNA. The sample has 70,000 or so clones on record, about 73% of them singletons. The ten largest clones take up less than 40% of the sample.

CDR1 SGDLS and CDR2 YYNGEE were looked up in the germline V gene. V loses 4 bases, J loses 1 base, and the germline ends lie 12 bases apart. From the cysteine through the phenylalanine, the CDR3 covers 15 amino acids. The kept DNA is CDR3 alone, 45 bases in frame from the first base. Whole blood was collected in K2EDTA tubes by collaborating institutions according to the institutions' own protocols. Collaborator samples were shipped for TCRbeta analysis as frozen whole blood, isolated PBMCs, or DNA extracted from either sample type. The sequence derives from a woman aged 70-85 years with acute or convalescent COVID-19. Material: peripheral blood. The chain is assembled from TRBV9 and TRBJ1-3; the D segment cannot be called with confidence. The CDR3 region: CASSSRTGSGNTIYF. The nucleotides read TGTGCCAGCAGCTCCCGGACTGGATCTGGAAACACCATATATTTT.